The rows below give T cell receptor beta chains drawn from one sample of a study of tumor-infiltrating lymphocytes in localized non-small cell lung cancer. Profiled with immunoSEQ multiplex PCR; TCRdb holds only in-frame clones, not every one. Among 21,000 or so clones, 80% were seen once, and the ten largest hold more than 3%. The specimen was lung tumor tissue. These receptors originate from a human donor with non-small cell lung cancer. Each CDR3 is given with its conserved first and last residue. The order of the fields is clone size, D gene, J gene, V gene, CDR3 protein, CDR3 DNA. The D gene is left open where the match is weak. Clone sizes are given selectively: once, few, many, or a class where the clone is expanded.

.	.	TRBJ2-5	TRBV7-7	CASSLGTSKRGSQYF	TGTGCTAGCAGCCTAGGGACATCAAAAAGGGGGTCCCAGTACTTC
once	TRBD2	TRBJ2-3	TRBV5-1	CASSLASLAGTDTQYF	TGCGCCAGCAGCTTGGCCAGTCTAGCGGGTACAGATACGCAGTATTTT
once	.	TRBJ1-1	TRBV5-1	CASSLGGGRKGTEAFF	TGCGCCAGCAGCTTGGGTGGGGGGCGTAAAGGGACTGAAGCTTTCTTT
.	.	TRBJ1-4	TRBV5-4	CASSLGGTENEKLFF	TGTGCCAGCAGCTTGGGCGGGACGGAAAATGAAAAACTGTTTTTT
medium-sized	TRBD2	TRBJ2-7	TRBV10-1	CANNSGRANNEQYF	TGCGCCAACAATAGCGGGAGGGCCAACAACGAGCAGTACTTC
.	.	TRBJ2-5	TRBV2	CASSDGAGRLQETQYF	TGTGCCAGCAGTGACGGAGCGGGCCGCCTCCAAGAGACCCAGTACTTC
.	TRBD2	TRBJ2-3	TRBV6-1	CASSEVAGTYTDTQYF	TGTGCCAGCAGTGAAGTAGCGGGGACTTACACAGATACGCAGTATTTT
once	TRBD1	TRBJ2-5	TRBV7-8	CASSTDRGHGETQYF	TGTGCCAGCAGCACCGACAGGGGGCATGGGGAGACCCAGTACTTC
.	.	TRBJ1-1	TRBV5-1	CASSLRIGTPKATEAFF	TGCGCCAGCAGCTTAAGGATCGGGACTCCAAAAGCCACTGAAGCTTTCTTT
.	.	TRBJ1-4	TRBV30	CAWRGPWGHEKLFF	TGTGCCTGGAGGGGACCCTGGGGGCATGAAAAACTGTTTTTT
.	.	TRBJ2-3	TRBV2	CASKSEGRADTQYF	TGTGCCAGCAAAAGCGAGGGCCGGGCAGATACGCAGTATTTT
.	TRBD2	TRBJ2-1	TRBV19	CASSIIGGGEQFF	TGTGCCAGTAGTATAATAGGCGGGGGTGAGCAGTTCTTC
.	TRBD1	TRBJ1-1	TRBV5-6	CASKGQGNTEAFF	TGTGCCAGCAAGGGACAGGGAAACACTGAAGCTTTCTTT
.	.	TRBJ2-6	TRBV11-2	CASSLVGGANVLTF	TGTGCCAGCAGCTTAGTAGGTGGGGCCAACGTCCTGACTTTC
.	TRBD1	TRBJ2-5	TRBV18	CASSPGTEETQYF	TGTGCCAGCTCACCCGGGACAGAAGAGACCCAGTACTTC
.	TRBD2	TRBJ2-7	TRBV7-8	CASSLGPAGGPSEQYF	TGTGCCAGCAGCTTAGGACCAGCGGGAGGGCCGAGCGAGCAGTACTTC
medium-sized	TRBD2	TRBJ2-2	TRBV2	CASSEVGGRAFGELFF	TGTGCCAGCAGTGAAGTCGGTGGGAGGGCCTTCGGGGAGCTGTTTTTT
once	.	TRBJ2-5	TRBV7-2	CASSLAGLTKETQYF	TGTGCCAGCAGCTTAGCCGGTTTAACTAAAGAGACCCAGTACTTC
.	.	TRBJ2-1	TRBV6-5	CASSSTSSSNEQFF	TGTGCCAGCAGTTCCACCTCGTCGTCTAATGAGCAGTTCTTC
.	.	TRBJ1-1	TRBV29-1	CSAEWPGNTEAFF	TGCAGCGCCGAATGGCCGGGAAACACTGAAGCTTTCTTT
few	.	TRBJ1-1	TRBV14	CASSQDKGPMNTEAFF	TGTGCCAGCAGCCAAGATAAGGGTCCCATGAACACTGAAGCTTTCTTT
.	.	TRBJ1-2	TRBV4-1	CASSQGIGYGYTF	TGCGCCAGCAGCCAAGGGATAGGGTATGGCTACACCTTC
.	.	TRBJ1-4	TRBV7-9	CASSLAAGDEKLFF	TGTGCCAGCAGCTTAGCGGCAGGGGATGAAAAACTGTTTTTT
.	.	TRBJ2-5	TRBV5-1	CASTTTGIHQETQYF	TGCGCCAGCACGACTACAGGGATTCACCAAGAGACCCAGTACTTC
.	.	TRBJ1-4	TRBV7-6	CASSLRTGNEKLFF	TGTGCCAGCAGTCTTAGGACGGGTAATGAAAAACTGTTTTTT
medium-sized	.	TRBJ2-2	TRBV30	CAWSVPPGNSQTGELFF	TGTGCCTGGAGTGTACCTCCGGGAAACAGCCAAACCGGGGAGCTGTTTTTT
.	TRBD1	TRBJ2-5	TRBV18	CASSPGTAQETQYF	TGTGCCAGCTCACCAGGGACAGCCCAAGAGACCCAGTACTTC
few	TRBD1	TRBJ1-2	TRBV28	CATRDRVGGYTF	TGTGCCACCAGGGACAGGGTCGGAGGCTACACCTTC
.	.	TRBJ1-2	TRBV21-1	CASRLGGLGYGYTF	TGTGCCAGCAGGCTTGGGGGGCTGGGCTATGGCTACACCTTC
.	.	TRBJ2-5	TRBV20-1	CSASRSQTQYF	TGCAGTGCTTCACGTTCCCAGACCCAGTACTTC
few	TRBD1	TRBJ1-2	TRBV11-2	CASSLDWTGRDGYTF	TGTGCCAGCAGCTTAGATTGGACAGGGAGGGATGGCTACACCTTC
medium-sized	.	TRBJ1-2	TRBV5-4	CASSPNREGYGYTF	TGTGCCAGCAGCCCAAACAGGGAGGGCTATGGCTACACCTTC
few	TRBD1	TRBJ2-7	TRBV11-1	CASSLRDRDYEQYF	TGTGCCAGCAGCTTACGGGACAGGGACTACGAGCAGTACTTC
.	TRBD1	TRBJ2-1	TRBV6-1	CASSTGTGRYNEQFF	TGTGCCAGCTCAACCGGGACAGGGAGATACAATGAGCAGTTCTTC
.	.	TRBJ1-1	TRBV7-2	CASSPPGRWTEAFF	TGTGCCAGCAGCCCCCCAGGGCGTTGGACTGAAGCTTTCTTT
.	.	TRBJ2-1	TRBV12-1	CASSLTSGIGETWQFF	TGTGCCAGCAGCTTGACTAGCGGGATTGGGGAAACATGGCAGTTCTTC
.	.	TRBJ2-1	TRBV6-1	CASSEVLGLVSYNEQFF	TGTGCCAGCAGTGAAGTTCTAGGGCTAGTCTCCTACAATGAGCAGTTCTTC
few	TRBD1	TRBJ1-1	TRBV19	CASSVQGRGTEAFF	TGTGCCAGTAGTGTACAGGGGCGAGGCACTGAAGCTTTCTTT
.	.	TRBJ2-7	TRBV30	CAWSTTPDRQYF	TGTGCCTGGAGTACAACCCCGGATCGGCAGTACTTC
.	.	TRBJ1-5	TRBV18	CASSPRTNGQPQHF	TGTGCCAGCTCACCCCGGACAAATGGGCAGCCCCAGCATTTT
.	.	TRBJ2-2	TRBV4-3	CASSQDLWNTGELFF	TGCGCCAGCAGCCAAGATCTCTGGAACACCGGGGAGCTGTTTTTT
few	.	TRBJ2-5	TRBV6-5	CASSYGPGRLQETQYF	TGTGCCAGCAGTTACGGTCCAGGGAGATTACAAGAGACCCAGTACTTC
.	TRBD2	TRBJ2-3	TRBV9	CASSREVGRENPAQYF	TGTGCCAGCAGCCGGGAGGTAGGGCGGGAGAATCCGGCGCAGTATTTT
.	TRBD1	TRBJ2-7	TRBV27	CASSSHQGARIFEQYF	TGTGCCAGCAGTTCACATCAGGGGGCTAGGATCTTCGAGCAGTACTTC
.	TRBD1	TRBJ1-1	TRBV5-1	CASTWGDREDTEAFF	TGCGCCAGCACCTGGGGGGACAGGGAGGACACTGAAGCTTTCTTT
.	.	TRBJ2-2	TRBV25-1	CASSEVLNTGELFF	TGTGCCAGCAGTGAAGTCCTGAACACCGGGGAGCTGTTTTTT